Listed below are T cell receptor beta chains from one sample, sequenced in a study of T cells in Graves' hyperthyroidism and ophthalmopathy. TCRdb passed the multiplex PCR reads through MiXCR, listing each CDR3 protein once. The table lists roughly 180,000 distinct CDR3 sequences, about 9.4% of them singletons. Sample: blood. These receptors all stem from a young woman with Graves' hyperthyroidism that later progressed to Graves' ophthalmopathy. Both conserved end residues are part of each CDR3. Fields, in order: CDR3 DNA, CDR3 protein, J gene, clone size, D gene, V gene. D genes are given only for firm matches. Clone size is given for some rows only: seen once, a few or many times, or a class if the clone is expanded.

cdr3_nt: TGCGCCACCGAAGGGGGACAGGGTTATCTCGAGCAGTACTTC
cdr3_aa: CATEGGQGYLEQYF
j_call: TRBJ2-7
clone_size: many
d_call: TRBD1
v_call: TRBV5-1

cdr3_nt: TGCAGTGCTGGAATTGGACTAGCGGGGGGAATCCAAGAGACCCAGTACTTC
cdr3_aa: CSAGIGLAGGIQETQYF
j_call: TRBJ2-5
clone_size: many
d_call: TRBD2
v_call: TRBV20-1

cdr3_nt: TGTGCCAGCAGCCAAGGTCATAGACAGGGGACTGATCCCTACGAGCAGTACTTC
cdr3_aa: CASSQGHRQGTDPYEQYF
j_call: TRBJ2-7
clone_size: many
d_call: TRBD1
v_call: TRBV3-1

cdr3_nt: TGTGCCAGCAGTGGGGGAATGGGGGGGCAAGAGACCCAGTACTTC
cdr3_aa: CASSGGMGGQETQYF
j_call: TRBJ2-5
clone_size: few
d_call: TRBD2
v_call: TRBV6-1

cdr3_nt: TGCAGTGCCCCGGCAGGGTCGGACACTGAAGCTTTCTTT
cdr3_aa: CSAPAGSDTEAFF
j_call: TRBJ1-1
clone_size: many
d_call: NA
v_call: TRBV20-1

cdr3_nt: TGCAGTGCTAACCACAGGGGTAACAATCAGCCCCAGCATTTT
cdr3_aa: CSANHRGNNQPQHF
j_call: TRBJ1-5
clone_size: NA
d_call: TRBD1
v_call: TRBV20-1

cdr3_nt: TGTGCCAGCAATCTCCCAGGGGAGGAGCGGGAAAAACTGTTTTTT
cdr3_aa: CASNLPGEEREKLFF
j_call: TRBJ1-4
clone_size: many
d_call: NA
v_call: TRBV2

cdr3_nt: TGTGCCAGTACCCTCCTACAGGGCTCTAATTCACCCCTCCACTTT
cdr3_aa: CASTLLQGSNSPLHF
j_call: TRBJ1-6
clone_size: many
d_call: NA
v_call: TRBV19

cdr3_nt: TGCAGCGTTGACAGAGGGGGAACGGATACGCAGTATTTT
cdr3_aa: CSVDRGGTDTQYF
j_call: TRBJ2-3
clone_size: many
d_call: NA
v_call: TRBV29-1

cdr3_nt: TGTGCCAGCAGTTACTCGACGTTTCTTGCCGGCCAATTCTATGGCTACACCTTC
cdr3_aa: CASSYSTFLAGQFYGYTF
j_call: TRBJ1-2
clone_size: many
d_call: NA
v_call: TRBV6-5

cdr3_nt: TGTGCCAGCAGCTTAGCGGGGCGGAGAGGTTCTAGCAATCAGCCCCAGCATTTT
cdr3_aa: CASSLAGRRGSSNQPQHF
j_call: TRBJ1-5
clone_size: many
d_call: NA
v_call: TRBV7-9

cdr3_nt: TGCAGTGCTGAAAAACCACCTGAGACAGGGGGCCTTTTGGCTTTCTTT
cdr3_aa: CSAEKPPETGGLLAFF
j_call: TRBJ1-1
clone_size: many
d_call: TRBD1
v_call: TRBV20-1

cdr3_nt: TGTGCCAGCAAACTAGTACAGGGTTTCACTGAAGCTTTCTTT
cdr3_aa: CASKLVQGFTEAFF
j_call: TRBJ1-1
clone_size: many
d_call: NA
v_call: TRBV11-2

cdr3_nt: TGTGCCAGCGACTATGGGACAGGGGTCACCGGGGAGCTGTTTTTT
cdr3_aa: CASDYGTGVTGELFF
j_call: TRBJ2-2
clone_size: many
d_call: TRBD1
v_call: TRBV19

cdr3_nt: TGTGCCAGCAGCTTAGGCGAGAACAATCAGCCCCAGCATTTT
cdr3_aa: CASSLGENNQPQHF
j_call: TRBJ1-5
clone_size: many
d_call: NA
v_call: TRBV11-2

cdr3_nt: TGCAGCGTTGAAATAGCGGGGGGGTCGAACAATGAGCAGTTCTTC
cdr3_aa: CSVEIAGGSNNEQFF
j_call: TRBJ2-1
clone_size: many
d_call: TRBD2
v_call: TRBV29-1

cdr3_nt: TGTGCCAGCAGTTACGAAGGTCGGGCGGGACGGGAGCAGTTCTTC
cdr3_aa: CASSYEGRAGREQFF
j_call: TRBJ2-1
clone_size: many
d_call: NA
v_call: TRBV6-2/TRBV6-3

cdr3_nt: TGCAGTGCATTACAGGGGAGTTGGGAGACCCAGTACTTC
cdr3_aa: CSALQGSWETQYF
j_call: TRBJ2-5
clone_size: many
d_call: TRBD1
v_call: TRBV20-1

cdr3_nt: TGTGCCAGCAGTCGTGGGGGGCTCTACGAGCAGTACTTC
cdr3_aa: CASSRGGLYEQYF
j_call: TRBJ2-7
clone_size: many
d_call: NA
v_call: TRBV6-1

cdr3_nt: TGTGCCAGCAGTGAAGCGCTTCTAGGGGGGAGCAGTAATGAGCAGTTCTTC
cdr3_aa: CASSEALLGGSSNEQFF
j_call: TRBJ2-1
clone_size: many
d_call: NA
v_call: TRBV2

cdr3_nt: TGTGCCAGCAGCTCGCCGGGACCCAGGAACACTGAAGCTTTCTTT
cdr3_aa: CASSSPGPRNTEAFF
j_call: TRBJ1-1
clone_size: many
d_call: NA
v_call: TRBV7-6

cdr3_nt: TGTGCCAGTAATCCCCGCGGCGGGGGAGCGAACACCGGGGAGCTGTTTTTT
cdr3_aa: CASNPRGGGANTGELFF
j_call: TRBJ2-2
clone_size: NA
d_call: TRBD2
v_call: TRBV19

cdr3_nt: TGTGCCAGCAGCCAAGAACGGGGGGGATCCTACAATGAGCAGTTCTTC
cdr3_aa: CASSQERGGSYNEQFF
j_call: TRBJ2-1
clone_size: NA
d_call: TRBD2
v_call: TRBV4-2

cdr3_nt: TGTGCCAGCAGCTTAAGGGGGACTAGCGGGAAAGGAGCTTACAATGAGCAGTTCTTC
cdr3_aa: CASSLRGTSGKGAYNEQFF
j_call: TRBJ2-1
clone_size: many
d_call: TRBD2
v_call: TRBV11-1

cdr3_nt: TGTGCCAGCAGTTTAGGGGGGGGATACTACGAGCAGTACTTC
cdr3_aa: CASSLGGGYYEQYF
j_call: TRBJ2-7
clone_size: many
d_call: TRBD2
v_call: TRBV12-3/TRBV12-4

cdr3_nt: TGTGCCAGCAGCGCCGTCGACAGGTCGATCTATGGCTACACCTTC
cdr3_aa: CASSAVDRSIYGYTF
j_call: TRBJ1-2
clone_size: many
d_call: NA
v_call: TRBV9

cdr3_nt: TGTGCCAGCAGTTCCGGCAGGGCGCCATCGAACACCGGGGAGCTGTTTTTT
cdr3_aa: CASSSGRAPSNTGELFF
j_call: TRBJ2-2
clone_size: NA
d_call: NA
v_call: TRBV27

cdr3_nt: TGTGCCAGCAGCTTGGCCGTGACAAAGGCGGAAAAACTGTTTTTT
cdr3_aa: CASSLAVTKAEKLFF
j_call: TRBJ1-4
clone_size: many
d_call: NA
v_call: TRBV7-8

cdr3_nt: TGTGCCAGCAGCCAAAGTCTAGCGGGAGAGACCCAGTACTTC
cdr3_aa: CASSQSLAGETQYF
j_call: TRBJ2-5
clone_size: few
d_call: TRBD2
v_call: TRBV14

cdr3_nt: TGTGCCAGCATCAGGGTCCAAGCGGGAGATTGGTATAATGAGCAGTTCTTC
cdr3_aa: CASIRVQAGDWYNEQFF
j_call: TRBJ2-1
clone_size: few
d_call: TRBD2
v_call: TRBV4-2

cdr3_nt: TGTGCCAGCAGCCAAGGTGGGGGAACCGGGAATCAGCCCCAGCATTTT
cdr3_aa: CASSQGGGTGNQPQHF
j_call: TRBJ1-5
clone_size: NA
d_call: NA
v_call: TRBV4-2

cdr3_nt: TGTGCCAGCAGCTCGATGCAGGAAACTGAAGCTTTCTTT
cdr3_aa: CASSSMQETEAFF
j_call: TRBJ1-1
clone_size: many
d_call: NA
v_call: TRBV7-2

cdr3_nt: TGCGCCAGCAGCCCAGGGTTGAACACTGAAGCTTTCTTT
cdr3_aa: CASSPGLNTEAFF
j_call: TRBJ1-1
clone_size: many
d_call: NA
v_call: TRBV5-1

cdr3_nt: TGTGCCAGCGGTGACAGCTCCTACGAGCAGTACTTC
cdr3_aa: CASGDSSYEQYF
j_call: TRBJ2-7
clone_size: many
d_call: NA
v_call: TRBV2

cdr3_nt: TGCAGCGTTGTTGGGGCAAACATTCAGTACTTC
cdr3_aa: CSVVGANIQYF
j_call: TRBJ2-4
clone_size: NA
d_call: NA
v_call: TRBV29-1

cdr3_nt: TGTGCCAGCAGCCCACGGGAATCGCGGGAAGAAAAACTGTTTTTT
cdr3_aa: CASSPRESREEKLFF
j_call: TRBJ1-4
clone_size: NA
d_call: NA
v_call: TRBV4-2

cdr3_nt: TGTGCCAGCAGTTCCTCCGGGACAGGGGGCTATTCCGAGCAGTACTTC
cdr3_aa: CASSSSGTGGYSEQYF
j_call: TRBJ2-7
clone_size: many
d_call: TRBD1
v_call: TRBV28

cdr3_nt: TGCGCCAGCAGCCAAGATCTAATGGAAAACTATGGCTACACCTTC
cdr3_aa: CASSQDLMENYGYTF
j_call: TRBJ1-2
clone_size: NA
d_call: NA
v_call: TRBV4-1

cdr3_nt: TGTGCCAGCAGCTTGGCAGGCAGGGTTAATCCACCCCTCCACTTT
cdr3_aa: CASSLAGRVNPPLHF
j_call: TRBJ1-6
clone_size: NA
d_call: NA
v_call: TRBV5-6

cdr3_nt: TGTGCCAGCAGCTCAAGTCCGGGACTAGCTTTCACCGGGGAGCTGTTTTTT
cdr3_aa: CASSSSPGLAFTGELFF
j_call: TRBJ2-2
clone_size: many
d_call: TRBD2
v_call: TRBV7-9

cdr3_nt: TGTGCCAGCAGACCCGACAGGCTGAGATCTGGGGCCAACGTCCTGACTTTC
cdr3_aa: CASRPDRLRSGANVLTF
j_call: TRBJ2-6
clone_size: NA
d_call: NA
v_call: TRBV28

cdr3_nt: TGTGCCAGCAGTCTGATTAGCGGGGGGACGAGCTCCTACGAGCAGTACTTC
cdr3_aa: CASSLISGGTSSYEQYF
j_call: TRBJ2-7
clone_size: many
d_call: TRBD2
v_call: TRBV27

cdr3_nt: TGTGCCAGCTCACCCATAGCGGGACAATACGAGCAGTACTTC
cdr3_aa: CASSPIAGQYEQYF
j_call: TRBJ2-7
clone_size: NA
d_call: TRBD2
v_call: TRBV18

cdr3_nt: TGTGCCAGCAGCCAAGGGGTCAATCAGCCCCAGCATTTT
cdr3_aa: CASSQGVNQPQHF
j_call: TRBJ1-5
clone_size: NA
d_call: NA
v_call: TRBV3-1

cdr3_nt: TGTGCCACCAGCAGAGAGCGGAGCTTGAACACTGAAGCTTTCTTT
cdr3_aa: CATSRERSLNTEAFF
j_call: TRBJ1-1
clone_size: many
d_call: NA
v_call: TRBV15

cdr3_nt: TGTGCCAGCAGCCAAGGGACCAGGGAAACGGGCTACACCTTC
cdr3_aa: CASSQGTRETGYTF
j_call: TRBJ1-2
clone_size: NA
d_call: NA
v_call: TRBV3-1